This T cell receptor (beta chain) was identified during a study of cytomegalovirus exposure and HLA in healthy donors (dated by TCRdb to between 2016 and 2019). Broadly, across the study: According to a later analysis, one platform produced both the 100 to 150 validation repertoires and the 666 repertoires of the first cohort. The aim of the study was to test whether cataloging public T cell receptors could identify signatures of past pathogen exposure. A separate validation cohort of approximately 130 different subjects was used in addition to the roughly 620-subject first cohort. To predict cytomegalovirus infection status, the study brought together high-throughput TCR immunosequencing, statistical association of individual TCRs with disease status, and machine learning.

With regard to this clone: No antigen is known for it. No much larger clone is present one base from it, and per-base qualities are unavailable.

The investigation overall reported the following: Cytomegalovirus status was reported to be diagnosed by the classifier with high specificity and sensitivity in both the original and validation cohorts. According to the authors, the approach could potentially be generalized to other disease states and immunological phenotypes. Most TCR sequences were seen in very few donors, while some public TCRs were found in many individuals. In the study, some 160 TCR beta chains were listed as associated with cytomegalovirus. A few of the identified cytomegalovirus-associated TCR beta chains were confirmed in vitro to be specific for cytomegalovirus antigens. A later analysis found that TCRs clustered in the first cohort also tended to co-occur in the roughly 120 validation repertoires, with 94% of cluster scores above 0. All 120 or so repertoires were used to score co-occurrence in the validation cohort in a later analysis, because that analysis had no HLA typing for the cohort.

The donors were included in the validation cohort of over a hundred subjects, a group kept apart from the roughly 680-subject first cohort. The library was built by means of the immunoSEQ multiplex PCR assay. The original methods were these. To diagnose cytomegalovirus status from the catalog of TCR beta chain sequences, a statistical classification framework was built. TCRdb took this table from immuneACCESS and kept in-frame rearrangements with V and J called. Such tables lack part of the clones; where checked against another copy, unresolved V genes explain under half of the gap, and the rest is unexplained. V, J and clone size derive from that table, while D and trimming were established from the DNA sequence. The sample data list 150,000 to 200,000 clones, and around four fifths of these were observed just once. 2% to 2.5% of the sample comes from the top ten. This TCR derives from a man aged 25 to 40 in good health and CMV-seropositive. The sequenced sample was PBMCs.

The CDR3 corresponds to CASSSVAGGTDTQYF. The bases read TGTGCCAGCAGCTCGGTCGCGGGAGGCACAGATACGCAGTATTTT. The receptor chain draws on TRBV7-8 and TRBJ2-3, with TRBD2 identical over 7 junction bases. From a lookup of the germline V gene, CDR1 and CDR2 are SGHVS and FQNEAQ. The CDR3 sequence holds 15 residues, the cysteine and phenylalanine included. Kept here is only the CDR3 DNA, which spans 45 bases and is read in frame from base 1. V is cut back by 4 bases and J by 1 base, with 5 bases in the junction unmatched.